This is a list of T cell receptor beta chains from one sample in a study of cytomegalovirus exposure and HLA in healthy donors. The assay was immunoSEQ multiplex PCR, and TCRdb's table has in-frame clones only and misses some. In total, the table holds some 130,000 clones. Sequencing input: PBMCs. The receptor set was obtained from a woman between 40 and 55 years old in good health and CMV-seronegative. The CDR3 runs from the conserved cysteine through the conserved F or W. D genes are given only for firm matches.

>.|TRBJ1-2|TRBV11-2
CASSLVGYNYGYTF
TGTGCCAGCAGCTTAGTCGGGTACAACTATGGCTACACCTTC
>.|TRBJ1-2|TRBV19
CASSISGNYGYTF
TGTGCCAGTAGTATATCAGGCAACTATGGCTACACCTTC
>.|TRBJ1-1|TRBV9
CASSQGGATEAFF
TGTGCCAGCAGCCAAGGGGGGGCCACTGAAGCTTTCTTT
>TRBD1|TRBJ1-5|TRBV5-8
CASSWGQESNQPQHF
TGTGCCAGCAGCTGGGGACAGGAGAGCAATCAGCCCCAGCATTTT
>.|TRBJ2-3|TRBV6-5
CASGISRPPDTQYF
TGTGCCAGCGGCATTAGCCGTCCCCCAGATACGCAGTATTTT
>.|TRBJ1-2|TRBV6-1
CASSEAYSIDYGYTF
TGTGCCAGCAGTGAAGCATACAGTATCGACTATGGCTACACCTTC
>.|TRBJ1-6|TRBV25-1
CASSETWRAGNSPLHF
TGTGCCAGCAGTGAAACTTGGAGGGCGGGTAATTCACCCCTCCACTTT
>TRBD1|TRBJ2-7|TRBV5-6
CASSRDSPYEQYF
TGTGCCAGCAGCCGGGACAGTCCCTACGAGCAGTACTTC
>.|TRBJ2-1|TRBV5-1
CASSSRGAPVNEQFF
TGCGCCAGCAGCTCACGGGGGGCCCCCGTGAATGAGCAGTTCTTC
>TRBD1|TRBJ1-4|TRBV5-1
CASSRQDRDEKLFF
TGCGCCAGCAGCCGTCAGGACAGGGATGAAAAACTGTTTTTT
>TRBD2|TRBJ2-3|TRBV28
CASSPRLAGVQDTQYF
TGTGCCAGCAGCCCACGACTAGCGGGGGTGCAAGATACGCAGTATTTT
>.|TRBJ2-2|TRBV1
CTSSQDRASGGAMNTGELFF
TGCACCAGCAGCCAAGATAGGGCTAGCGGGGGGGCTATGAACACCGGGGAGCTGTTTTTT
>.|TRBJ1-2|TRBV19
CASSDGTRLGYGYTF
TGTGCCAGTAGTGATGGGACTAGACTGGGCTATGGCTACACCTTC
>TRBD1|TRBJ1-2|TRBV11-2
CASRSDRGNYGYTF
TGTGCCAGCAGGTCGGACAGGGGGAACTATGGCTACACCTTC
>.|TRBJ2-5|TRBV2
CASGPMRGETQYF
TGTGCCAGCGGACCGATGAGGGGGGAGACCCAGTACTTC
>TRBD2|TRBJ2-2|TRBV6-1
CASNPGLAGTGELFF
TGTGCCAGCAACCCGGGACTAGCGGGGACCGGGGAGCTGTTTTTT
>TRBD2|TRBJ2-3|TRBV10-3
CAISASTSGGADTQYF
TGTGCCATCAGTGCATCGACTAGCGGGGGGGCCGATACGCAGTATTTT
>.|TRBJ1-5|TRBV7-8
CASSPSEGREYSNQPQHF
TGTGCCAGCAGCCCCAGTGAGGGCAGAGAGTATAGCAATCAGCCCCAGCATTTT
>TRBD1|TRBJ1-1|TRBV10-3
CAISETGGGRAFF
TGTGCCATCAGTGAGACAGGGGGCGGTAGAGCTTTCTTT
>TRBD1|TRBJ1-1|TRBV2
CASRTAGGTEAFF
TGTGCCAGCAGGACGGCAGGGGGCACTGAAGCCTTCTTT
>TRBD2|TRBJ2-1|TRBV6-4
CASSDVAGARDEQFF
TGTGCCAGCAGTGATGTAGCGGGGGCTAGGGATGAGCAGTTCTTC
>.|TRBJ2-3|TRBV2
CASSSAGDTQYF
TGTGCCAGCAGTTCGGCAGGAGATACGCAGTATTTT
>TRBD1|TRBJ2-1|TRBV5-4
CASSLAGGQGARNEQFF
TGTGCCAGCAGCTTGGCCGGGGGACAGGGGGCGCGCAATGAGCAGTTCTTC
>.|TRBJ1-1|TRBV6-1
CASRRGTEAFF
TGTGCCAGCAGAAGGGGCACTGAAGCTTTCTTT
>.|TRBJ1-1|TRBV11-2
CASSLTDSFTEAFF
TGTGCCAGCAGCTTGACTGACAGTTTCACTGAAGCTTTCTTT
>.|TRBJ2-7|TRBV4-3
CASSQDGYSPSYEQYF
TGCGCCAGCAGCCAAGATGGGTACAGCCCTTCCTACGAGCAGTACTTC
>TRBD2|TRBJ2-1|TRBV19
CASSGTSGGASSNEQFF
TGTGCCAGTTCCGGGACTAGCGGGGGGGCTAGTAGCAATGAGCAGTTCTTC
>.|TRBJ1-2|TRBV6-1
CASSWTANYGYTF
TGTGCCAGCAGTTGGACAGCCAACTATGGCTACACCTTC
>.|TRBJ2-3|TRBV7-9
CASSLATGDTQYF
TGTGCCAGCAGCTTAGCCACAGGGGATACGCAGTATTTT
>TRBD2|TRBJ2-7|TRBV19
CASSGLAGDHLEQYF
TGTGCCAGTTCAGGACTAGCGGGGGACCATCTCGAGCAGTACTTC
>TRBD1|TRBJ2-3|TRBV11-3
CASSLDRGTQYF
TGTGCCAGCAGCTTAGACAGGGGGACGCAGTATTTT
>.|TRBJ2-6|TRBV11-1
CASSLASRSGANVLTF
TGTGCCAGCAGCTTAGCCAGTCGCTCTGGGGCCAACGTCCTGACTTTC
>.|TRBJ1-6|TRBV27
CASSPPGSSYNSPLHF
TGTGCCAGCAGTCCCCCGGGGAGCTCCTATAATTCACCCCTCCACTTT
>TRBD1|TRBJ1-6|TRBV5-1
CASSLTGGTDNSPLHF
TGCGCCAGCAGCTTAACGGGGGGGACAGATAATTCACCCCTCCACTTT
>TRBD2|TRBJ2-3|TRBV25-1
CASSEWSGGWDTQYF
TGTGCCAGCAGTGAGTGGAGCGGGGGTTGGGATACGCAGTATTTT
>.|TRBJ2-1|TRBV10-3
CAIRTSGRDNEQFF
TGTGCCATCAGAACCAGCGGGCGCGACAATGAGCAGTTCTTC
>TRBD1|TRBJ2-1|TRBV7-3
CASSSGGAEQFF
TGTGCCAGCAGCTCAGGGGGCGCGGAGCAGTTCTTC
>.|TRBJ1-1|TRBV11-2
CASSLILGGWNTEAFF
TGTGCCAGCAGCCTAATCCTCGGCGGGTGGAACACTGAAGCTTTCTTT
>.|TRBJ1-1|TRBV9
CASSLIRDTEAFF
TGTGCCAGCAGCCTCATCAGGGACACTGAAGCTTTCTTT
>TRBD2|TRBJ2-2|TRBV4-3
CASSQDLAGGTGELFF
TGCGCCAGCAGCCAAGATCTAGCGGGGGGAACCGGGGAGCTGTTTTTT
>TRBD1|TRBJ2-5|TRBV6-5
CASTHIGTGGETQYF
TGTGCCAGCACCCATATCGGGACAGGGGGAGAGACCCAGTACTTC
>.|TRBJ2-2|TRBV14
CASSQDRWNTGELFF
TGTGCCAGCAGCCAAGATCGGTGGAACACCGGGGAGCTGTTTTTT
>.|TRBJ1-1|TRBV29-1
CSVRLNTEAFF
TGCAGCGTCCGGTTGAACACTGAAGCTTTCTTT
>TRBD1|TRBJ2-3|TRBV9
CASSPRGPIGTDTQYF
TGTGCCAGCAGCCCCAGGGGGCCCATTGGCACAGATACGCAGTATTTT
>TRBD1|TRBJ2-2|TRBV2
CASREDRGNGELFF
TGTGCCAGCAGAGAGGACAGGGGGAACGGGGAGCTGTTTTTT
>.|TRBJ2-2|TRBV9
CASSGVAVTGELFF
TGTGCCAGCAGCGGTGTAGCGGTGACCGGGGAGCTGTTTTTT
>TRBD1|TRBJ1-1|TRBV5-8
CASSLQGVLSAFF
TGTGCCAGCAGCTTACAGGGGGTCCTTTCGGCTTTCTTT
>TRBD1|TRBJ1-2|TRBV7-2
CASSPGGVHGYTF
TGTGCCAGCAGCCCAGGGGGAGTCCATGGCTACACCTTC
>TRBD2|TRBJ2-5|TRBV27
CASRERGGGETQYF
TGTGCCAGCAGGGAGCGGGGGGGCGGGGAGACCCAGTACTTC
>.|TRBJ2-5|TRBV5-1
CASSTGSKRETQYF
TGCGCCAGCAGCACAGGGAGCAAGCGAGAGACCCAGTACTTC
>.|TRBJ1-2|TRBV5-6
CASSLEGGGPYGYTF
TGTGCCAGCAGCTTGGAGGGGGGGGGACCCTATGGCTACACCTTC
>.|TRBJ2-2|TRBV7-2
CASSLARGAGGRIGELFF
TGTGCCAGCAGCTTAGCCAGGGGGGCTGGGGGTAGGATCGGGGAGCTGTTTTTT